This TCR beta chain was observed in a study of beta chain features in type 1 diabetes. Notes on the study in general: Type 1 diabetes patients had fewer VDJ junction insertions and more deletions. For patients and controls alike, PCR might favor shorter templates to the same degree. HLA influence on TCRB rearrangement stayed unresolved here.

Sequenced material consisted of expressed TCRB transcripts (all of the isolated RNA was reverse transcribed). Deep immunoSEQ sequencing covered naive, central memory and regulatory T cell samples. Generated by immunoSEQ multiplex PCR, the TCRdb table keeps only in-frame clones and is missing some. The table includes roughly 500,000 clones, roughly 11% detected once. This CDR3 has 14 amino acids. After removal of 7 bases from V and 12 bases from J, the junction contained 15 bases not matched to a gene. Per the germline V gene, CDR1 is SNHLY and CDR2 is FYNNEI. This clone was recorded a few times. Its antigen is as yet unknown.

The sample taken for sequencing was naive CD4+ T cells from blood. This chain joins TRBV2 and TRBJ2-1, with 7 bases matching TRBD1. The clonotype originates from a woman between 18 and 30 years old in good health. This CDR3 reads CASMLGQPRSGQFF. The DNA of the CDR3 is TGTGCCAGCATGTTGGGACAGCCAAGGAGTGGGCAGTTCTTC.